The present TCR beta chain was sequenced within a study of regulatory dendritic cells for organ transplantation. This CDR3 has 14 amino acids. From germline, CDR1 is ENHRY and CDR2 SYGVKD. The ends were cut back, 10 bases at V and 2 bases at J, with 15 bases in the middle. Profiling relied on immunoSEQ multiplex PCR, and the TCRdb table lists in-frame clones only, not all of them. The data hold fewer than 13,000 clones, with about 75% observed a single time. Input material: memory CD8+ T cells from blood. Described subset: CD45RO+ memory T cells. This chain uses TRBV10-3 with TRBJ1-5, with D perhaps TRBD1 (5 bases). The sequence was obtained from a human donor in good health. The CDR3 DNA sequence: TGTGCCACTCATGACTGGGACGGCAATCAGCCCCAGCATTTT. This gives the protein CATHDWDGNQPQHF.